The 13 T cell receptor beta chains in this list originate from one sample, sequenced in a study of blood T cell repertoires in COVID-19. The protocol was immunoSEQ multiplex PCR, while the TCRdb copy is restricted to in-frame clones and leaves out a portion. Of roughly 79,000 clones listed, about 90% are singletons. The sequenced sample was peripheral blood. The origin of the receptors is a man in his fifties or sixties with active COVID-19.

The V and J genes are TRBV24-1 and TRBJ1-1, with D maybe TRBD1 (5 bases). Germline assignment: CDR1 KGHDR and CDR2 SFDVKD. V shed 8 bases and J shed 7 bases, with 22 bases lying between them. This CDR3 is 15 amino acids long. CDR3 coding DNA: TGTGCCACCATCCCGTATGGGGCGGACGAGCTTGAAGCTTTCTTT. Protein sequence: CATIPYGADELEAFF.

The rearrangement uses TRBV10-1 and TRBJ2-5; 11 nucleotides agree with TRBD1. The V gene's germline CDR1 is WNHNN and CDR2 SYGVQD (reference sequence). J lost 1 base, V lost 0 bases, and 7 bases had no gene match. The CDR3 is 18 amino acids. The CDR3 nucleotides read TGCGCCAGCAGTGAGTCGACCCCGGGACAGGGGGTCCAAGAGACCCAGTACTTC. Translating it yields CASSESTPGQGVQETQYF.

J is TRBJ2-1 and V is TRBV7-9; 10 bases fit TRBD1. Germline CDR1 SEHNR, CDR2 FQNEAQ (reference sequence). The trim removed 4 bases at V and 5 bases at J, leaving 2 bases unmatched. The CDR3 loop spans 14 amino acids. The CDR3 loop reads CASSSGTGDNEQFF. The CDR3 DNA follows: TGTGCCAGCAGCTCCGGGACAGGGGACAATGAGCAGTTCTTC.

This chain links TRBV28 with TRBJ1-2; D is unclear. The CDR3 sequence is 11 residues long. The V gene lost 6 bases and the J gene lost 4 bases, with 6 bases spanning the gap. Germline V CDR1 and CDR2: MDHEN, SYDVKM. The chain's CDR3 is CASRAFYGYTF. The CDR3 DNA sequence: TGTGCCAGCAGGGCTTTCTATGGCTACACCTTC.

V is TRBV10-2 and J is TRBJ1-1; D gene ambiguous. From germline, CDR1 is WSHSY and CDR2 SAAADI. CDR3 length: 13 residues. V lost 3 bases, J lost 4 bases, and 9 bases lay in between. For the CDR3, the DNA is TGCGCCAGCAGTGACGTCATGGCCACTGAAGCTTTCTTT. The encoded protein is CASSDVMATEAFF.

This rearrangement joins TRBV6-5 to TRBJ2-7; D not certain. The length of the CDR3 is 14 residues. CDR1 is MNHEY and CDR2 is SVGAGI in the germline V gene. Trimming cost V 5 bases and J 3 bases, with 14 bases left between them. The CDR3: CASSRYMSVYEQYF. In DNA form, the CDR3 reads TGTGCCAGCAGTCGGTACATGAGCGTCTACGAGCAGTACTTC.

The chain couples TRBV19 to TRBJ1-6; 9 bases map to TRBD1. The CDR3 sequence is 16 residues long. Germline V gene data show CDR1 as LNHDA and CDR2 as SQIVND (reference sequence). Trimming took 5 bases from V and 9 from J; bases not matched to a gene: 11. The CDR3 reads CASSVWTGERTSPLHF. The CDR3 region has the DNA TGTGCCAGTAGTGTCTGGACAGGGGAGAGGACTTCACCCCTCCACTTT.

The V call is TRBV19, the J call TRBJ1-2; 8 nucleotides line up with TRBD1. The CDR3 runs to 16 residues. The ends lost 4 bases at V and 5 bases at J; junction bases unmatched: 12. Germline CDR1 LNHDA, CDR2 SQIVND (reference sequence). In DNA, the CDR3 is TGTGCCAGTAGTAGGAGGCCGGGACAGGCTTTATATGGCTACACCTTC. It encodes CASSRRPGQALYGYTF.

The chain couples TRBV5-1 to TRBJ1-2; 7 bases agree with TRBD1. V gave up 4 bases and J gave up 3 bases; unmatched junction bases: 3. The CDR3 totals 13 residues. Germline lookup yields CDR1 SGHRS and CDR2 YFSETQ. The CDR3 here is CASSPTGDYGYTF. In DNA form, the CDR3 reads TGCGCCAGCAGCCCTACAGGGGACTATGGCTACACCTTC. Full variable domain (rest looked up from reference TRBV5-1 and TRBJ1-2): KAGVTQTPRYLIKTRGQQVTLSCSPISGHRSVSWYQQTPGQGLQFLFEYFSETQRNKGNFPGRFSGRQFSNSRSEMNVSTLELGDSALYLCASSPTGDYGYTFGSGTRLTVV.

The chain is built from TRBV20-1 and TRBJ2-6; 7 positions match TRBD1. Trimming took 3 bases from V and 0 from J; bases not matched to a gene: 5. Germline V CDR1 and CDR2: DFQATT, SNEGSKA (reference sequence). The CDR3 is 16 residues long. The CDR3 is CSASVRGNSGANVLTF. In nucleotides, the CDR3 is TGCAGTGCTAGTGTCAGGGGGAACTCTGGGGCCAACGTCCTGACTTTC.

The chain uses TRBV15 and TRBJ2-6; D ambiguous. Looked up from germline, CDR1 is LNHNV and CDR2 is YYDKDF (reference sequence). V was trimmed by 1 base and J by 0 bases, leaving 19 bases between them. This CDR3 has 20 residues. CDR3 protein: CATSRVGSKSFNSGANVLTF. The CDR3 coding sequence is TGTGCCACCAGCAGAGTTGGCAGTAAGTCCTTTAACTCTGGGGCCAACGTCCTGACTTTC.

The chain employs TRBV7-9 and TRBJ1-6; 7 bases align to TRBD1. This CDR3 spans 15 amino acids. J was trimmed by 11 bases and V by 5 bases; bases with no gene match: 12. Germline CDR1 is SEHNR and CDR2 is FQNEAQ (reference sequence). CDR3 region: CASSPPSGGSPPLHF. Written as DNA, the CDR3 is TGTGCCAGCAGCCCGCCCTCAGGGGGAAGTCCACCCCTCCACTTT.

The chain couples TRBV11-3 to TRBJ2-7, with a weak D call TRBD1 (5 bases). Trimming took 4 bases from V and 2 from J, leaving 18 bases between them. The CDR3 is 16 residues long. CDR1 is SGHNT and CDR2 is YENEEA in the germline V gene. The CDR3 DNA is TGTGCCAGCAGCTATTCGAAGGACACGACACCCTACGAGCAGTACTTC. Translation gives CASSYSKDTTPYEQYF.